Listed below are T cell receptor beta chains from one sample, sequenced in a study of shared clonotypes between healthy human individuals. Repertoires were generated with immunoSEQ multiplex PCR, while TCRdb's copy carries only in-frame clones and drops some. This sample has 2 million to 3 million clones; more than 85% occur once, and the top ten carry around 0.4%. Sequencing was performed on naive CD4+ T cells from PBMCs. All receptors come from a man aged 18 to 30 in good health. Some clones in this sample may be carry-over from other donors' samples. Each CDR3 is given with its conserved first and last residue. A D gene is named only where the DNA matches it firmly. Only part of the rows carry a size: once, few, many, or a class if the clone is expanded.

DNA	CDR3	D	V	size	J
TGTGCCAGCAGCAAAGTGGATTGCAATCAGCCCCAGCATTTT	CASSKVDCNQPQHF	NA	TRBV21-1	NA	TRBJ1-5
TGTGCCAGCGGGTGGGGTGAAGATCAGCCCCAGCATTTT	CASGWGEDQPQHF	NA	TRBV9	NA	TRBJ1-5
TGTGCCAGCAGTGAAGCGAGGACAGGGAGACCCACTGAAGCTTTCTTT	CASSEARTGRPTEAFF	TRBD1	TRBV6-1	NA	TRBJ1-1
TGTGCCAGCAGCTTAGGGATCACAGGGGGTTTCACCGGGGAGCTGTTTTTT	CASSLGITGGFTGELFF	TRBD1	TRBV7-2	NA	TRBJ2-2
TGTGCCAGCAGCCTGGACATTGATGGAAACACCATATATTTT	CASSLDIDGNTIYF	NA	TRBV14	NA	TRBJ1-3
TGTGCCAGCAGCTTCTCCGTTGGAGATACGCAGTATTTT	CASSFSVGDTQYF	NA	TRBV7-2	NA	TRBJ2-3
TGTGCCAGCAGCTTGACAGGGAAAGTAGCCAAAAACATTCAGTACTTC	CASSLTGKVAKNIQYF	NA	TRBV5-6	NA	TRBJ2-4
TGTGCCAGCAGTTTATGGGGGATTAGGGGGCAGGATTCACCCCTCCACTTT	CASSLWGIRGQDSPLHF	TRBD1	TRBV28	NA	TRBJ1-6
TGTGCCAGCAGCGCCGGGACAGCCAACACCGGGGAGCTGTTTTTT	CASSAGTANTGELFF	TRBD1	TRBV5-4	NA	TRBJ2-2
TGTGCCAGCAGTTTCTGGACACCTAATCAGCCCCAGCATTTT	CASSFWTPNQPQHF	NA	TRBV28	NA	TRBJ1-5
TGTGCCAGCAGTGAAGCCTCCCGGGAGACCCAGTACTTC	CASSEASRETQYF	NA	TRBV6-1	NA	TRBJ2-5
TGCGCCAGCAAAAACAGGCTGAACACTGAAGCTTTCTTT	CASKNRLNTEAFF	NA	TRBV5-1	NA	TRBJ1-1
TGTGCCAGCAACACAGGACAGGGCACTGAAGCTTTCTTT	CASNTGQGTEAFF	TRBD1	TRBV2	NA	TRBJ1-1
TGTGCCAGCAGCTCCTATGGACTAGCGGGATGGGAGACCCAGTACTTC	CASSSYGLAGWETQYF	TRBD2	TRBV7-9	NA	TRBJ2-5
TGTGCCAGCAGCTCGCGACCGGGACTAGCGGTGTCCTACAATGAGCAGTTCTTC	CASSSRPGLAVSYNEQFF	TRBD2	TRBV7-3	once	TRBJ2-1
TGCAGCGTTGAAGACGCGGGGAGAATCAATGAGCAGTTCTTC	CSVEDAGRINEQFF	NA	TRBV29-1	once	TRBJ2-1
TGCGCCAGCAGCCAAGATAGGTGGGGGCTGTCTAATGAAAAACTGTTTTTT	CASSQDRWGLSNEKLFF	NA	TRBV4-1	NA	TRBJ1-4
TGTGCCAGCACTCGGACTAGCCCCGCAATCGGGGAGCTGTTTTTT	CASTRTSPAIGELFF	TRBD2	TRBV6-5	NA	TRBJ2-2